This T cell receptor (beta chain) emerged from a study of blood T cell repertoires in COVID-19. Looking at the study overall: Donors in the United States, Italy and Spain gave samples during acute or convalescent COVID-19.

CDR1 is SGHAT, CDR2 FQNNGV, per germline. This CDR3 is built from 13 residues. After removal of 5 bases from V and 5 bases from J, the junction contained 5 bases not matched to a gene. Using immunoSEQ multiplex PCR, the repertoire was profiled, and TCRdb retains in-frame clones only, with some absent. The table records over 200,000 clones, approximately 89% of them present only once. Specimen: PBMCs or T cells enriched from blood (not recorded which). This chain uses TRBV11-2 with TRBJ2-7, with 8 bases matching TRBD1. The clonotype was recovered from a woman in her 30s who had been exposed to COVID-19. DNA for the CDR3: TGTGCCAGCAGCAGGGACAGGATGAACGAGCAGTACTTC. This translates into CASSRDRMNEQYF.